These 9 T cell receptor beta chains came from one sample sequenced in a study of CD8 T cells in Susac syndrome. With random hexamers, reverse transcription was performed on about 0.5 to 1 ug of RNA. Each CDR3 protein gets one entry after TCRdb re-called the immunoSEQ multiplex PCR reads with MiXCR. The repertoire consists of about 77,000 distinct CDR3 sequences, with about 93% occurring once and the leading ten covering about 0.53%. Sequenced sample: CD4+ T cells from PBMCs. All receptors derive from a human donor with Susac syndrome.

The J gene is TRBJ1-1, the V gene TRBV20-1; possibly TRBD1 for D (6 bases). CDR3 length: 12 amino acids. Germline-derived CDR1 and CDR2 are DFQATT and SNEGSKA (reference sequence). V was trimmed by 5 bases and J by 6 bases, leaving 13 bases between them. CDR3 bases: TGCAGTGCTGGGACAAAAGGCGCTGAAGCTTTCTTT. This encodes CSAGTKGAEAFF.

This clonotype was counted only a few times. The rearrangement links TRBV29-1 to TRBJ2-1; D is ambiguous. The CDR3 runs 10 residues. V was pared by 3 bases and J by 9 bases, with 6 bases between. Germline values: CDR1 SQVTM, CDR2 ANQGSEA. The CDR3 sequence: CSVEWSEQFF. CDR3 sequence (DNA): TGCAGCGTTGAGTGGAGTGAGCAGTTCTTC.

The table lists this clonotype with a count of one. The CDR3: CASSLGGQGTDTQYF. In nucleotides, the CDR3 is TGTGCCAGCAGCTTGGGGGGACAGGGGACAGATACGCAGTATTTT. The chain is built from TRBV7-9 and TRBJ2-3; 10 nucleotides match TRBD1. This CDR3 has 15 amino acids. V was clipped by 3 bases and J by 3 bases; unmatched bases: 3. The germline V gene encodes CDR1 SEHNR and CDR2 FQNEAQ (reference sequence).

This chain joins TRBV12-3 or TRBV12-4 and TRBJ2-5; unclear D gene. This CDR3 comprises 13 residues. V gave up 2 bases and J gave up 5 bases, with 9 bases separating them. The CDR3 loop reads CASSLRNLETQYF. For the CDR3, the DNA is TGTGCCAGCAGTTTACGGAATCTGGAGACCCAGTACTTC.

The gene calls are TRBV20-1 and TRBJ1-2; 8 positions agree with TRBD1. The V gene's germline CDR1 is DFQATT and CDR2 SNEGSKA (reference sequence). CDR3 size: 13 residues. With 1 base clipped from V and 7 bases from J, the junction kept 5 bases outside the gene matches. The CDR3 here is CSARVAGGGGYTF. CDR3 DNA: TGCAGTGCTAGAGTAGCAGGGGGCGGTGGCTACACCTTC.

The chain has TRBV20-1 and TRBJ2-3, with 10 bases fitting TRBD2. With 1 base clipped from V and 3 bases from J, the junction kept 10 bases outside the gene matches. The CDR3 runs to 17 residues. Germline V CDR1 and CDR2: DFQATT, SNEGSKA (reference sequence). In DNA form, the CDR3 reads TGCAGTGCTAGAGGCCGTACGTTAGCGGGAGGTACAGATACGCAGTATTTT. The encoded protein is CSARGRTLAGGTDTQYF.

The CDR3 bases are TGTGCCAGCAGTACGACTAGCGGGAAGAGTAGTAAGACCCAGTACTTC. Protein product: CASSTTSGKSSKTQYF. The chain has TRBV6-2 or TRBV6-3 and TRBJ2-5; 11 bases match TRBD2. The CDR3 extends over 16 amino acids. V lost 5 bases to trimming and J lost 6 bases; unmatched junction nucleotides: 11. Germline V gene sequence: CDR1 MNHEY, CDR2 SVGEGT.

The chain links TRBV18 to TRBJ2-7; 11 nucleotides line up with TRBD2. The CDR3 loop spans 17 amino acids. CDR1 and CDR2 from the germline V gene are KGHSH and LQKENI. V was clipped by 1 base and J by 0 bases; unmatched bases: 5. The CDR3 sequence is CASSPLAGGEDSYEQYF. CDR3 sequence (DNA): TGTGCCAGCTCACCACTAGCGGGAGGGGAAGACTCCTACGAGCAGTACTTC.

The V call is TRBV7-2, the J call TRBJ2-3; 12 positions match TRBD2. The CDR3 sequence is 18 residues long. Germline assignment: CDR1 SGHTA and CDR2 FQGNSA. V was pared by 1 base and J by 1 base, with 6 bases of the junction left unmatched. The CDR3 here is CASSLGLAGAWGTDTQYF. The CDR3 DNA is TGTGCCAGCAGCTTAGGACTAGCGGGGGCATGGGGCACAGATACGCAGTATTTT.